The 29 T cell receptor beta chains given below trace back to one sample, sequenced in a study of a mutant IDH1 vaccine in newly diagnosed glioma. Profiling relied on immunoSEQ multiplex PCR, and the TCRdb table lists in-frame clones only, not all of them. The sample yields 65,000 or so clones, 70% to 90% seen once. The time point here: week 23, last vaccination. What each vaccine dose contained was 300 ug of mutant IDH1 20-mer peptide, accompanied by topical imiquimod. These receptors' targets are unknown. This sample comprised PBMCs, obtained from a glioma patient whose treatment included an IDH1 peptide vaccine. All receptors derive from a man aged 30 to 45 with glioma.

The rearrangement links TRBV6-1 to TRBJ2-2; no definite D call. The V end was cut by 8 bases, the J end by 4 bases, with 8 bases between. Germline lookup yields CDR1 MNHNS and CDR2 SASEGT. CDR3 size: 12 residues. The CDR3 nucleotides are TGTGCCAGCGTCGTTGGCACCGGGGAGCTGTTTTTT. This translates into CASVVGTGELFF.

The rearrangement uses TRBV7-2 and TRBJ1-2; tentatively, D is TRBD1 (6 bases). The ends were cut back, 5 bases at V and 1 base at J, with 8 bases in the middle. The length of the CDR3 is 13 residues. Germline V gene sequence: CDR1 SGHTA, CDR2 FQGNSA. This CDR3 is CASSGTSNYGYTF. DNA for the CDR3: TGTGCCAGCAGCGGGACAAGTAACTATGGCTACACCTTC. Full variable domain (rest looked up from reference TRBV7-2 and TRBJ1-2): GAGVSQSPSNKVTEKGKDVELRCDPISGHTALYWYRQSLGQGLEFLIYFQGNSAPDKSGLPSDRFSAERTGGSVSTLTIQRTQQEDSAVYLCASSGTSNYGYTFGSGTRLTVV.

This clone was seen just once. CDR3 region: CASSLGSQGFYYGYTF. In DNA form, the CDR3 reads TGTGCCAGCAGCTTAGGATCACAGGGGTTCTACTATGGCTACACCTTC. The V gene is TRBV11-2, the J gene TRBJ1-2, with 7 bases matching TRBD1. Germline loops: CDR1 SGHAT, CDR2 FQNNGV. This CDR3 spans 16 amino acids. Trimming removed 1 base from V and 3 bases from J; junction bases left unmatched: 8.

V and J are TRBV7-8 and TRBJ2-5; 11 nucleotides match TRBD2. Germline CDR1 is SGHVS and CDR2 is FQNEAQ. The V segment lost 4 bases and the J segment 5 bases; nucleotides outside the gene matches: 9. This CDR3 has 16 residues. In DNA, the CDR3 is TGTGCCAGCAGCTACCTCAAACTAGCGGGGGTGGAGACCCAGTACTTC. Protein product: CASSYLKLAGVETQYF.

The chain uses TRBV29-1 and TRBJ2-3; the match to TRBD1 covers 11 bases. Germline trimming cut 1 base from V and 3 bases from J; bases unmatched to any gene: 3. The CDR3 has 15 amino acids. Germline V gene lookup returns CDR1 SQVTM and CDR2 ANQGSEA. The CDR3 nucleotides are TGCAGCGTTGAAGGGACAGGGGGCGATACAGATACGCAGTATTTT. Amino acids: CSVEGTGGDTDTQYF.

V usage is TRBV9 and J usage is TRBJ2-7; 9 bases line up with TRBD1. Germline V gives CDR1 SGDLS, CDR2 YYNGEE. Trimming removed 3 bases from V and 6 bases from J; junction bases left unmatched: 10. The CDR3 consists of 15 residues. The CDR3 protein is CASSADFRDRAEQYF. Written as DNA, the CDR3 is TGTGCCAGCAGCGCCGACTTTAGGGACAGGGCCGAGCAGTACTTC.

The rearrangement links TRBV11-2 to TRBJ2-6, with D unclear. V dropped 0 bases and J dropped 5 bases, with 14 bases sitting between them. CDR1 and CDR2 (germline): SGHAT, FQNNGV. The CDR3 totals 17 residues. CDR3 sequence reads: CASSLDGRAGRANVLTF. DNA of the CDR3: TGTGCCAGCAGCTTAGATGGACGGGCTGGGAGGGCCAACGTCCTGACTTTC. The entire variable domain, with the rest obtained from reference TRBV11-2 and TRBJ2-6, is as follows: EAGVAQSPRYKIIEKRQSVAFWCNPISGHATLYWYQQILGQGPKLLIQFQNNGVVDDSQLPKDRFSAERLKGVDSTLKIQPAKLEDSAVYLCASSLDGRAGRANVLTFGAGSRLTVL.

This clone was counted once. The chain is built from TRBV28 and TRBJ2-4, with TRBD1 matching over 8 bases. Trimming took 5 bases from V and 1 from J; bases not matched to a gene: 4. This CDR3 spans 15 amino acids. The germline V gene has CDR1 MDHEN and CDR2 SYDVKM. CDR3 loop: CASSIRGQAKNIQYF. CDR3 coding DNA: TGTGCCAGCAGTATCAGGGGGCAGGCCAAAAACATTCAGTACTTC.

V usage is TRBV4-1 and J usage is TRBJ2-7, with D tentatively TRBD1 (5 bases). Trimming took off 0 bases at V and 2 bases at J, with 11 bases between the two ends. The CDR3 has 15 residues. Germline loops: CDR1 MGHRA, CDR2 YSYEKL. The CDR3 DNA is TGCGCCAGCAGCCAAGATGGTTCAGGGCCCTACGAGCAGTACTTC. Translating gives CASSQDGSGPYEQYF.

The chain carries TRBV6-6 and TRBJ2-3, with TRBD1 as a possible D gene (5 bases). CDR3 size: 13 residues. The ends were cut back, 8 bases at V and 4 bases at J, with 13 bases in the middle. Germline V gives CDR1 MNHNY, CDR2 SVGAGI (reference sequence). In DNA form, the CDR3 reads TGTGCCAGCGCCGGTGGCAGGGCAGATACGCAGTATTTT. As protein: CASAGGRADTQYF.

Details on this clone: A single base separates this from a much larger clone, so it may be a read error. This sample includes further DNA sequences coding for the same CDR3. CDR3 amino acids: CASSYRRPGMSAEAFF. CDR3 coding DNA: TGTGCCAGCAGTTACCGGCGACCTGGGATGAGTGCTGAGGCTTTCTTT. V gene TRBV6-5 combines with J gene TRBJ1-1, with D unresolved. The germline V gene has CDR1 MNHEY and CDR2 SVGAGI. CDR3 length: 16 amino acids.

This chain links TRBV14 with TRBJ1-2; no clear D gene. The CDR3 is made up of 15 amino acids. With 0 bases removed from V and 0 bases from J, the gap between germline ends came to 8 bases. Germline CDR1 reads SGHDN; CDR2 reads FVKESK. Here the CDR3 DNA reads TGTGCCAGCAGCCAAGAGGGGTTTACTAACTATGGCTACACCTTC. Translating gives CASSQEGFTNYGYTF.

This clone showed up just once. The J gene is TRBJ2-7, the V gene TRBV27, with TRBD1 matching over 8 bases. In germline, CDR1 is MNHEY, CDR2 SMNVEV (reference sequence). The CDR3 consists of 13 residues. With 7 bases clipped from V and 3 bases from J, the junction kept 5 bases outside the gene matches. CDR3 coding DNA: TGTGCCAGCAAGACAGGGGTGAGCTACGAGCAGTACTTC. Its translation is CASKTGVSYEQYF.

V is TRBV19 and J is TRBJ1-1; the D gene is possibly TRBD1 (5 bases). The CDR3 loop spans 17 amino acids. V was trimmed by 5 bases and J by 4 bases, leaving 23 bases between them. CDR1 is LNHDA and CDR2 is SQIVND in the germline V gene (reference sequence). Here the CDR3 DNA reads TGTGCCAGTAGTCCCCTGCCCGGGACGGAAACTTTCACTGAAGCTTTCTTT. It translates to CASSPLPGTETFTEAFF.

The rearrangement joins TRBV7-9 to TRBJ1-1; D gene ambiguous. Germline CDR1 is SEHNR and CDR2 is FQNEAQ (reference sequence). V was shortened by 5 bases and J by 0 bases, with 7 bases between the two germline ends. This CDR3 is built from 13 residues. CDR3 protein: CASSLQMNTEAFF. Written as DNA, the CDR3 is TGTGCCAGCAGCCTACAGATGAACACTGAAGCTTTCTTT.

V and J are TRBV30 and TRBJ2-5, with 10 bases identical to TRBD2. Trimming removed 0 bases from V and 11 bases from J; junction bases left unmatched: 3. The CDR3 is 12 amino acids. Germline assignment: CDR1 GTSNPN and CDR2 SVGIG (reference sequence). The CDR3, as DNA: TGTGCCTGGAGTGTTAGCGGGGGGCGTCAGTACTTC. Protein: CAWSVSGGRQYF.

The genes are TRBV30 and TRBJ1-4; D not certain. This CDR3 region has 14 residues. The germline V gene encodes CDR1 GTSNPN and CDR2 SVGIG (reference sequence). V was pared by 4 bases and J by 4 bases, with 13 bases between. The CDR3 is CAWTIGRFNEKLFF. For the CDR3, the DNA is TGTGCCTGGACAATCGGACGGTTTAATGAAAAACTGTTTTTT.

This chain connects TRBV19 to TRBJ2-1; D assignment may be TRBD1 or TRBD2 (7 bases each). Trimming took off 5 bases at V and 0 bases at J, with 11 bases between the two ends. Looked up from germline, CDR1 is LNHDA and CDR2 is SQIVND (reference sequence). The CDR3 covers 15 residues. The CDR3 loop is CASSPGGASYNEQFF. CDR3 bases: TGTGCCAGTAGTCCAGGGGGGGCCTCCTACAATGAGCAGTTCTTC.

The chain is built from TRBV28 and TRBJ1-3; no clear D gene. The V end lost 7 bases, the J end lost 1 base, and 17 bases lay between the germline ends. CDR1 MDHEN and CDR2 SYDVKM come from the germline V gene. The CDR3 contains 16 residues. The CDR3 loop is CASTFGVGLSGNTIYF. CDR3 in DNA: TGTGCCAGCACCTTCGGGGTAGGCCTTTCTGGAAACACCATATATTTT. The variable domain in full, completed from reference TRBV28 and TRBJ1-3, reads DVKVTQSSRYLVKRTGEKVFLECVQDMDHENMFWYRQDPGLGLRLIYFSYDVKMKEKGDIPEGYSVSREKKERFSLILESASTNQTSMYLCASTFGVGLSGNTIYFGEGSWLTVV.

The chain uses TRBV6-6 and TRBJ1-1; D is perhaps TRBD1 (5 bases). CDR3 length: 15 residues. V was trimmed by 0 bases and J by 1 base, leaving 9 bases between them. The germline gives CDR1 MNHNY, CDR2 SVGAGI (reference sequence). The CDR3 reads CASSYSDRPNTEAFF. The CDR3 DNA reads TGTGCCAGCAGTTACTCCGACAGACCGAACACTGAAGCTTTCTTT.

This clone was seen a few times. The chain couples TRBV7-9 to TRBJ1-1; 7 bases fit TRBD1. V was clipped by 10 bases and J by 2 bases; unmatched bases: 16. CDR3 size: 16 residues. The germline V gene has CDR1 SEHNR and CDR2 FQNEAQ (reference sequence). This CDR3 is CATPRLQGKFNTEAFF. The CDR3 coding sequence is TGTGCCACCCCCAGGCTACAGGGGAAATTTAACACTGAAGCTTTCTTT.

The gene calls are TRBV7-2 and TRBJ1-4; no firm D call. With 1 base removed from V and 3 bases from J, the gap between germline ends came to 9 bases. In germline, CDR1 is SGHTA, CDR2 FQGNSA. This CDR3 is built from 15 residues. This CDR3 is CASSLGGSPNEKLFF. The CDR3 DNA reads TGTGCCAGCAGCTTAGGTGGCAGTCCTAATGAAAAACTGTTTTTT. Drawing the rest from reference TRBV7-2 and TRBJ1-4, the complete variable domain is GAGVSQSPSNKVTEKGKDVELRCDPISGHTALYWYRQSLGQGLEFLIYFQGNSAPDKSGLPSDRFSAERTGGSVSTLTIQRTQQEDSAVYLCASSLGGSPNEKLFFGSGTQLSVL.

V usage is TRBV30 and J usage is TRBJ1-4, with a tentative D call TRBD1 (6 bases). The CDR3 length is 14 residues. Germline V gene data show CDR1 as GTSNPN and CDR2 as SVGIG (reference sequence). V lost 0 bases and J lost 7, with 12 bases in between. For the CDR3, the DNA is TGTGCCTGGAGTGTAGAGATAGGGGGTGAAAAACTGTTTTTT. Protein sequence: CAWSVEIGGEKLFF.

The chain uses TRBV5-4 and TRBJ2-2; 8 bases fit TRBD2. Germline CDR1 reads SGHNT; CDR2 reads YYREEE (reference sequence). The ends lost 3 bases at V and 4 bases at J; junction bases unmatched: 5. CDR3 length: 15 residues. Here the CDR3 DNA reads TGTGCCAGCAGCTCTCTGGCGGGAGGCACCGGGGAGCTGTTTTTT. As protein: CASSSLAGGTGELFF.

V and J are TRBV14 and TRBJ1-1; D gene ambiguous. CDR3 length: 14 residues. In germline, CDR1 is SGHDN, CDR2 FVKESK. V was cut by 2 bases and J by 4 bases, with 11 bases left in between. The CDR3 is CASSQWTGVTEAFF. The CDR3 nucleotides are TGTGCCAGCAGCCAATGGACTGGGGTCACTGAAGCTTTCTTT.

The chain has TRBV19 and TRBJ1-2; no firm D call. The CDR3 consists of 14 residues. Between the trimmed V and J ends, which lost 8 bases and 0 bases, there was a span of 13 bases. Germline CDR1 LNHDA, CDR2 SQIVND (reference sequence). This chain's CDR3 is CASHQESSNYGYTF. The CDR3 region has the DNA TGTGCCAGTCACCAGGAGTCGTCTAACTATGGCTACACCTTC.

This clone was seen a single time. The J gene is TRBJ1-2, the V gene TRBV6-5, with TRBD1 matching 7 bases. V lost 0 bases, J lost 3 bases, and 1 base stayed unmatched. The CDR3 runs to 14 residues. Germline assignment: CDR1 MNHEY and CDR2 SVGAGI. CDR3 sequence: CASSYSQGDYGYTF. CDR3 bases: TGTGCCAGCAGTTACTCGCAGGGGGACTATGGCTACACCTTC.

The chain recombines TRBV27 with TRBJ2-1; D is undetermined. The V gene lost 4 bases and the J gene lost 8 bases, with 18 bases spanning the gap. The CDR3 length is 15 residues. Germline CDR1 is MNHEY and CDR2 is SMNVEV (reference sequence). CDR3 residues: CASSSDMIPRDEQFF. DNA of the CDR3: TGTGCCAGCAGTTCAGACATGATCCCCCGGGATGAGCAGTTCTTC.

The rearrangement uses TRBV28 and TRBJ2-1, with TRBD1 matching 10 bases. CDR3 size: 17 residues. Trimming removed 9 bases from V and 4 bases from J; junction bases left unmatched: 15. Germline CDR1 reads MDHEN; CDR2 reads SYDVKM. For the CDR3, the DNA is TGTGCCAGTGATCGGGGCTGGGGACAGGGGTCATACAATGAGCAGTTCTTC. Its translation is CASDRGWGQGSYNEQFF.